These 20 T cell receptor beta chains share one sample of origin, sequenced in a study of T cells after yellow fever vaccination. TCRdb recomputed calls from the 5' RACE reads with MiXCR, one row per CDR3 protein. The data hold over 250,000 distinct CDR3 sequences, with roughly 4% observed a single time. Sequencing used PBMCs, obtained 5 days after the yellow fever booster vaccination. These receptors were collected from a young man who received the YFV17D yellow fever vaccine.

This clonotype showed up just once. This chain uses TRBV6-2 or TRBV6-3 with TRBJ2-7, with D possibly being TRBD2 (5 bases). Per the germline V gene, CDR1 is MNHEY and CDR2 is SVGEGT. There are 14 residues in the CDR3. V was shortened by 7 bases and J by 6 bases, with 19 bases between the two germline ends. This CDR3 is CASTSAGGAGEQYV. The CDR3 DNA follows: TGTGCCAGCACCTCCGCAGGAGGAGCTGGCGAGCAGTACGTC.

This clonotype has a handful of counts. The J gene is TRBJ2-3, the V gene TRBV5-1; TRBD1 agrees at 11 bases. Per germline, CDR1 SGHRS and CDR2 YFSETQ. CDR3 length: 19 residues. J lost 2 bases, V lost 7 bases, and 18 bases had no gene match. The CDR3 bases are TGCGCCAGCCCCACCACCGGACAGGGGGCGAATTACCTCACAGATACGCAGTATTTT. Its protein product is CASPTTGQGANYLTDTQYF.

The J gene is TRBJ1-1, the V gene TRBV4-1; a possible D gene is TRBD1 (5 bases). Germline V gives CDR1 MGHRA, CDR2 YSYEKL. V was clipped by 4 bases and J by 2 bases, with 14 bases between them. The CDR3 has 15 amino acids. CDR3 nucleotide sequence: TGCGCCAGCAGCCGCTGGGGCAGGAAAAACACTGAAGCTTTCTTT. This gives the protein CASSRWGRKNTEAFF.

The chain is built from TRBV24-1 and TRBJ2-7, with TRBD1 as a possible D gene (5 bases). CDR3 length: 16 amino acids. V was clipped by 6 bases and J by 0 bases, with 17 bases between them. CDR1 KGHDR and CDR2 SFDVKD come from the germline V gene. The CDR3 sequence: CATSPIRRVSSYEQYV. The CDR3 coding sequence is TGTGCCACCAGTCCGATCCGCAGGGTAAGCTCCTACGAGCAGTACGTC.

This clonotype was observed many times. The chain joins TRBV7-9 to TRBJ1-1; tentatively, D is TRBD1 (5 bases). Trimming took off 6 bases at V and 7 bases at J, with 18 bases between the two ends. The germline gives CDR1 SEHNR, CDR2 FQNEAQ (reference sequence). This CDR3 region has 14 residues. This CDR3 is CASSYLRGRGEAFF. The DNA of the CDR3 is TGTGCCAGCAGTTATCTAAGGGGTCGCGGTGAAGCTTTCTTT.

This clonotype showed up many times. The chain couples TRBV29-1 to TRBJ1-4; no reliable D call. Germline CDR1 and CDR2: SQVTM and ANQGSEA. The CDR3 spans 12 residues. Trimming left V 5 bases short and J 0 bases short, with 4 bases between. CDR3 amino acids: CSVKPTNEKLFF. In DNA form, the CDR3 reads TGCAGCGTTAAGCCAACTAATGAAAAACTGTTTTTT.

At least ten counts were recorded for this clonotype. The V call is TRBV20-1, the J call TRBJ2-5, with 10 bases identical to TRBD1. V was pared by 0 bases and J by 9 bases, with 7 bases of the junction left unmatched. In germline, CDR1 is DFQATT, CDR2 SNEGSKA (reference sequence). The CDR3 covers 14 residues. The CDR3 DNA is TGCAGTGCTAGAGATTCGGGACAGGGGTGGGCCCAGTACTTC. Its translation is CSARDSGQGWAQYF.

The chain's CDR3 is CASSLGNYYRQPQHF. The CDR3, as DNA: TGTGCCAGCAGCTTGGGGAACTATTACCGTCAGCCCCAGCATTTT. The chain joins TRBV5-5 to TRBJ1-5; no reliable D call. Germline-derived CDR1 and CDR2 are SGHKS and YYEKEE (reference sequence). V lost 0 bases and J 6 bases, leaving 13 bases between the germline ends. The CDR3 totals 15 residues.

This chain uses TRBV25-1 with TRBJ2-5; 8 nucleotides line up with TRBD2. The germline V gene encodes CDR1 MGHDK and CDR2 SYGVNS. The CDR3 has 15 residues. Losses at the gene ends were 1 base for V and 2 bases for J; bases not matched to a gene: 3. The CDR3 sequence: CASSELRGDQETQYF. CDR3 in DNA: TGTGCCAGCAGTGAATTGCGGGGGGATCAAGAGACCCAGTACTTC.

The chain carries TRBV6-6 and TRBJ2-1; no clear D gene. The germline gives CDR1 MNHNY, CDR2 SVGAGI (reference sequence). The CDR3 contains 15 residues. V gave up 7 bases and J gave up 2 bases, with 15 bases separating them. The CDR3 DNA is TGTGCCAGCACCCCCGACGCCGGAACCTACAATGAGCAGTTCTTC. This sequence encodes CASTPDAGTYNEQFF.

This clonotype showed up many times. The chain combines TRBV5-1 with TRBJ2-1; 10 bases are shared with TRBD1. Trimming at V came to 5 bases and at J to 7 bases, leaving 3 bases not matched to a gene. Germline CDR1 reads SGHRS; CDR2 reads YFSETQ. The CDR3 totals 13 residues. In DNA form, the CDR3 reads TGCGCCAGCAGAATGGGACAGGGGAATGAGCAGTTCTTC. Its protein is CASRMGQGNEQFF.

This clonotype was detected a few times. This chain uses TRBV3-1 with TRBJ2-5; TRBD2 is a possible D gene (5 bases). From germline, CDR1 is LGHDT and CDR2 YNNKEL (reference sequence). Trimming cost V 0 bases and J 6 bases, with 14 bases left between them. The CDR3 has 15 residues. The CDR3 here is CASSQDSTSWKTQYF. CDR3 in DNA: TGTGCCAGCAGCCAAGACTCTACTAGTTGGAAGACCCAGTACTTC.

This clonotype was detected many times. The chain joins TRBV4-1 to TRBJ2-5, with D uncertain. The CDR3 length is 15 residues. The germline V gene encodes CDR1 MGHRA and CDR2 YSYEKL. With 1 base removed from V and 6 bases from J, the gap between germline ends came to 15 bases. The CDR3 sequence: CASSQAGPVVQTQYF. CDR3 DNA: TGCGCCAGCAGCCAAGCCGGTCCTGTGGTACAGACCCAGTACTTC.

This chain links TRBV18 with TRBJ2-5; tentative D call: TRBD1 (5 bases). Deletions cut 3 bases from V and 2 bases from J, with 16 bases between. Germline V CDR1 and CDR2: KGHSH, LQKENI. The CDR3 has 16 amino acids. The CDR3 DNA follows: TGTGCCAGCTCACCTCAGGGTCCCAGGACACAAGAGACCCAGTACTTC. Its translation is CASSPQGPRTQETQYF.

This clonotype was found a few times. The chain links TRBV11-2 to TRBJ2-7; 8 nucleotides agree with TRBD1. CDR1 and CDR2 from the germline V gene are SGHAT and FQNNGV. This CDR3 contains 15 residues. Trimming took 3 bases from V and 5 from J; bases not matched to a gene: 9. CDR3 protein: CASSFMGAGGNEQYF. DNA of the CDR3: TGTGCCAGCAGCTTCATGGGGGCAGGGGGCAACGAGCAGTACTTC.

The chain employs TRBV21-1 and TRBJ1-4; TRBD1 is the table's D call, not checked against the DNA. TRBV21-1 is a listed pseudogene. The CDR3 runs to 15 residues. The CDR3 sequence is CASSKDKEADEKLFF. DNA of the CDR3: TGTGCCAGCAGCAAAGATAAGGAGGCGGATGAAAAACTGTTTTTT.

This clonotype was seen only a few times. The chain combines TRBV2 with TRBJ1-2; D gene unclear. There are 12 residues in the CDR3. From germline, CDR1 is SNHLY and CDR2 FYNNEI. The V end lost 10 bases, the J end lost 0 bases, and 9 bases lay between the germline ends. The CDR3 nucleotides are TGTGCCACCTCCGAAGCTAACTATGGCTACACCTTC. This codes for CATSEANYGYTF.

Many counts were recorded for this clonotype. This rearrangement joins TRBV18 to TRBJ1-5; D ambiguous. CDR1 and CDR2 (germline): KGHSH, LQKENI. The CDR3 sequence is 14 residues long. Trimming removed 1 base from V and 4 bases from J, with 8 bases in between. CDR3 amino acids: CASSPLTGNQPQHF. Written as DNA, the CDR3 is TGTGCCAGCTCACCACTGACGGGTAATCAGCCCCAGCATTTT.

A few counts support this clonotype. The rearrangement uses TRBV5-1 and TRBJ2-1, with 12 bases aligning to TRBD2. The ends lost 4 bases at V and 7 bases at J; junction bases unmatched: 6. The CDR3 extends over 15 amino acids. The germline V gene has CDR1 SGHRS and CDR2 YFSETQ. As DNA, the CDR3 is TGCGCCAGCAGCGCCGCTAGCGGGGGGGGTAATGAGCAGTTCTTC. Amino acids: CASSAASGGGNEQFF.

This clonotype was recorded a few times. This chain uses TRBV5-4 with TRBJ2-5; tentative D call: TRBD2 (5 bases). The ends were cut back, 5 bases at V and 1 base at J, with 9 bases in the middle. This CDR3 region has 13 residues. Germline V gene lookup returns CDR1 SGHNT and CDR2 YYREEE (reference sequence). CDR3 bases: TGTGCCAGCAGGAGGGAGTTCCAAGAGACCCAGTACTTC. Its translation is CASRREFQETQYF.